This T cell receptor beta chain came from a study of blood T cell repertoires in COVID-19. Across the study: From the United States, Italy and Spain came samples of acute and convalescent COVID-19. Sample material is recorded as cDNA or gDNA derived from T cells, B-cell-depleted T cells, or PBMCs.

In the study's own analysis: Nucleated cell number was recorded as an estimate derived from reference gene primer amplification. Sequencing was performed with immunoSEQ multiplex PCR; in TCRdb, only in-frame clones are kept and a portion is missing. V, J and clone size were drawn from that table, and D and trimming were deduced from the DNA. The table lists about 110,000 clones, 88% of them singletons. The CDR3 has 13 residues. V shed 4 bases and J 8 bases; nucleotides not matched to a gene: 6. Germline V gene data show CDR1 as SGHRS and CDR2 as YFSETQ. The receptor's source is a human donor in a cohort sampled during active COVID-19. Sequencing input: peripheral blood. The rearrangement links TRBV5-1 to TRBJ2-1, with 7 positions matching TRBD1. This chain's CDR3 is CASSTGQLDEQFF. CDR3 nucleotides: TGCGCCAGCAGCACGGGACAGTTGGATGAGCAGTTCTTC.